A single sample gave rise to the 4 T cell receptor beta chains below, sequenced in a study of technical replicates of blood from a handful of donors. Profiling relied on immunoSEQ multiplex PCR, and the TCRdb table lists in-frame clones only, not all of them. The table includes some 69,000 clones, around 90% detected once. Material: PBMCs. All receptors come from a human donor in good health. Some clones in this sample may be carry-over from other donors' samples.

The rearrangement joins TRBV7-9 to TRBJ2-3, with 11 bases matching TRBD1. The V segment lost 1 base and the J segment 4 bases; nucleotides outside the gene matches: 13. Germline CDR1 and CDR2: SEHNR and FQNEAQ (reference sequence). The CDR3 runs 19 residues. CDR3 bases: TGTGCCAGCAGCTTAGTGCGGACAGGGGGCACGGTTTTCGCAGATACGCAGTATTTT. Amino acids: CASSLVRTGGTVFADTQYF.

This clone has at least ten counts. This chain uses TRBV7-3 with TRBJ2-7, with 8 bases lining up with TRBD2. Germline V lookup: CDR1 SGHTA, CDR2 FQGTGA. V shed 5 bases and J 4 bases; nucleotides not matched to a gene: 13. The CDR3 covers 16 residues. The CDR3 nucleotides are TGTGCCAGCAGCCCTGCCGGTCGCGGGGGGCAATACGAGCAGTACTTC. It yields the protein CASSPAGRGGQYEQYF. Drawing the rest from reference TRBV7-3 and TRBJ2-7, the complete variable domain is GAGVSQTPSNKVTEKGKYVELRCDPISGHTALYWYRQSLGQGPEFLIYFQGTGAADDSGLPNDRFFAVRPEGSVSTLKIQRTERGDSAVYLCASSPAGRGGQYEQYFGPGTRLTVT.

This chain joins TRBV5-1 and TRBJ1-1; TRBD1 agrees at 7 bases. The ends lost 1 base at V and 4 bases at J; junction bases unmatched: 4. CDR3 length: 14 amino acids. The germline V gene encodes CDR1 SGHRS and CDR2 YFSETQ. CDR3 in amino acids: CASSLLGGTTEAFF. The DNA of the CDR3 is TGCGCCAGCAGCTTGCTAGGGGGCACCACTGAAGCTTTCTTT. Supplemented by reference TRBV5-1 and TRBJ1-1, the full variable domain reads KAGVTQTPRYLIKTRGQQVTLSCSPISGHRSVSWYQQTPGQGLQFLFEYFSETQRNKGNFPGRFSGRQFSNSRSEMNVSTLELGDSALYLCASSLLGGTTEAFFGQGTRLTVV.

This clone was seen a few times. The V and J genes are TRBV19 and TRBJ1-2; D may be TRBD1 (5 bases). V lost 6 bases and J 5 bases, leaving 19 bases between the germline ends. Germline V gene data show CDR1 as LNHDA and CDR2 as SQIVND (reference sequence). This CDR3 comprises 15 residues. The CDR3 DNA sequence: TGTGCCAGTAGCCGTACCCGGGGGGGTCCTTATGGCTACACCTTC. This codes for CASSRTRGGPYGYTF. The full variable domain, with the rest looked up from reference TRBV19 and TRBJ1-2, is DGGITQSPKYLFRKEGQNVTLSCEQNLNHDAMYWYRQDPGQGLRLIYYSQIVNDFQKGDIAEGYSVSREKKESFPLTVTSAQKNPTAFYLCASSRTRGGPYGYTFGSGTRLTVV.